This TCR beta chain stems from a study of OX40 agonist ivuxolimab in advanced cancers. The data were produced by immunoSEQ multiplex PCR, yet TCRdb's version contains in-frame clones alone and is incomplete. The sample consists of around 85,000 clones, 91% of them appearing once. The starting material was CD4+ or CD8+ T cells sorted from blood, obtained in a trial of the OX40 agonist ivuxolimab. The TCR originated in an adult with an advanced solid tumor such as melanoma, head and neck, liver or kidney cancer.

CDR3 sequence reads: CASSSPLNNEQFF. In DNA form, the CDR3 reads TGCGCCAGCAGCTCCCCTCTGAACAATGAGCAGTTCTTC. The genes are TRBV5-1 and TRBJ2-1; D uncertain. Trimming removed 3 bases from V and 5 bases from J, with 9 bases in between. CDR3 size: 13 residues. Germline V gives CDR1 SGHRS, CDR2 YFSETQ.